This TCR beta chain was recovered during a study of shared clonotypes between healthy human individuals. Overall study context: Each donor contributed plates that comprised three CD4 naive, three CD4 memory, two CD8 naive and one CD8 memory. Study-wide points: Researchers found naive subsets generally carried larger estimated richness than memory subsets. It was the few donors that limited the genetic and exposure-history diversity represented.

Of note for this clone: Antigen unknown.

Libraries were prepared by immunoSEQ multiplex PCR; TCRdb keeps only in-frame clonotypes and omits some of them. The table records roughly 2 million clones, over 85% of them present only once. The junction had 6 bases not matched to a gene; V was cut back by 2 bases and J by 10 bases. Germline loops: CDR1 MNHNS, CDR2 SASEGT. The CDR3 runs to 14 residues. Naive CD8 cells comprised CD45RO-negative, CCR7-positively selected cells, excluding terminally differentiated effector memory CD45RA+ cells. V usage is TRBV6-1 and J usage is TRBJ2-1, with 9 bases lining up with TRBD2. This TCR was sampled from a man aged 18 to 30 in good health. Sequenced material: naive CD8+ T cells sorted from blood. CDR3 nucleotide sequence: TGTGCCAGCAGTGAAACGACTAGCGGAGGGGAGCAGTTCTTC. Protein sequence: CASSETTSGGEQFF.